The entry below describes one T cell receptor (beta chain). Germline CDR1 and CDR2: MNHNS and SASEGT. The CDR3 runs 17 residues. The trim removed 5 bases at V and 4 bases at J, leaving 8 bases unmatched. Each CDR3 protein gets one entry after TCRdb re-called the PCR reads with MiXCR. Found here are some 18,000 distinct CDR3 sequences, around 50% of them singletons; the top ten hold around a third. The record originates from a study of CD4 and CD8 cells across lung adenocarcinoma regions. This TCR derives from a male donor with lung adenocarcinoma. The CD4 and CD8 labels of this study may be unreliable. This chain connects TRBV6-1 to TRBJ1-4; 12 bases align to TRBD1. Specimen: CD8+ T cells from the margin of a lung tumor. The chain's CDR3 is CASSLGTGGRGNEKLFF. The CDR3 coding sequence is TGTGCCAGCAGTCTAGGGACAGGGGGCCGGGGTAATGAAAAACTGTTTTTT.